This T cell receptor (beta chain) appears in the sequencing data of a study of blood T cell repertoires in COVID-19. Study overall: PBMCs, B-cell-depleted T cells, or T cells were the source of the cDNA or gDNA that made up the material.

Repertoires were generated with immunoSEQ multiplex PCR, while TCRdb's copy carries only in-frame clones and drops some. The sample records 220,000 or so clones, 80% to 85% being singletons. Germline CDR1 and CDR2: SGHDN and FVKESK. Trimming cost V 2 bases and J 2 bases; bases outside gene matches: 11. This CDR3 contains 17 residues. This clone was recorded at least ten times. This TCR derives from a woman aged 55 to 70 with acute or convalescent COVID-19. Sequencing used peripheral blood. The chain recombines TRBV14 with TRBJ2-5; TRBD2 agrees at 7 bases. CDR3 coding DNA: TGTGCCAGCAGCCAATGGCGGGGGAGACGAAGACAAGAGACCCAGTACTTC. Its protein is CASSQWRGRRRQETQYF.